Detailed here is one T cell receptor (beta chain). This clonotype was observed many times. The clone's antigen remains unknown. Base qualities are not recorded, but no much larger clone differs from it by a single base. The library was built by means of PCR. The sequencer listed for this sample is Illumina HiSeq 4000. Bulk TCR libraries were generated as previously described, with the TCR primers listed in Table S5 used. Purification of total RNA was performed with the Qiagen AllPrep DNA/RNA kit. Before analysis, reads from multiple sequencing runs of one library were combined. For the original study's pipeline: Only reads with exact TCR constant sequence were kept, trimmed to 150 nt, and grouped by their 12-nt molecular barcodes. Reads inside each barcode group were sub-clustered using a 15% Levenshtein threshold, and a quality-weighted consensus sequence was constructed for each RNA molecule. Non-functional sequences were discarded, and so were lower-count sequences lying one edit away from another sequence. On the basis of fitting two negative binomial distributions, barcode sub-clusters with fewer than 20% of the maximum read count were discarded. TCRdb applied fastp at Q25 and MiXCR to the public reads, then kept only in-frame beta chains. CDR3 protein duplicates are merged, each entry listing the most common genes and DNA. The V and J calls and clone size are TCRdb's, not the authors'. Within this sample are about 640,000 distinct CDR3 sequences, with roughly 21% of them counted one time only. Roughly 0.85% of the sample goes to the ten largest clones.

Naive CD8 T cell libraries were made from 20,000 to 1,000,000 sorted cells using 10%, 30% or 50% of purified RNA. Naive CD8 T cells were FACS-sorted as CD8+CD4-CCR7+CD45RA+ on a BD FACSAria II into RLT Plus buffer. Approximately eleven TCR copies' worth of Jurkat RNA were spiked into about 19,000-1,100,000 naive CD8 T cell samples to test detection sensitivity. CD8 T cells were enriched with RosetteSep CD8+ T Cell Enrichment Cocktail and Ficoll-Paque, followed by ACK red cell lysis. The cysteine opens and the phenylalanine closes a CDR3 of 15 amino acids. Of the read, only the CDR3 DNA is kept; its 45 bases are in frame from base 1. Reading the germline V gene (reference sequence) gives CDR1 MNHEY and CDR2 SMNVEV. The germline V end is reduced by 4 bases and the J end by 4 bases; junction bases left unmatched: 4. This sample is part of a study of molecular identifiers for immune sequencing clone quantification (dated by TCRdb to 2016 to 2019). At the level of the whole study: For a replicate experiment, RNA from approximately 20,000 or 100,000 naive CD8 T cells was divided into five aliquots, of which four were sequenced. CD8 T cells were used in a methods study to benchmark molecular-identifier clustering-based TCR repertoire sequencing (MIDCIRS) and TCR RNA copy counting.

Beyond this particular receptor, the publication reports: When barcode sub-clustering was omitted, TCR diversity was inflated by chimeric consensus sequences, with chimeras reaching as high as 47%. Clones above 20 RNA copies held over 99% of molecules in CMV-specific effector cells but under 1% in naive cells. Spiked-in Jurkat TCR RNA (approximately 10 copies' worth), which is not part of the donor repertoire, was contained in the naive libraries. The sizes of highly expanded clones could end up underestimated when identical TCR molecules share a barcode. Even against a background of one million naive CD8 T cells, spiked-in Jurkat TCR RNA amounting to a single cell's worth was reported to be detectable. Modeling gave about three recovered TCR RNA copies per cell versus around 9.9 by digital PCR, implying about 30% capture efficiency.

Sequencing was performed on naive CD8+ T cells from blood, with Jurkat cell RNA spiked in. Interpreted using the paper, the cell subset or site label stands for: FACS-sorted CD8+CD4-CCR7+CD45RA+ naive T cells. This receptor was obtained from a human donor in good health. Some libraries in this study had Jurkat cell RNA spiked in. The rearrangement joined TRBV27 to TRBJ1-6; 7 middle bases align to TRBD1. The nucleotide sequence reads TGTGCCAGCAGTTCCACAGGGGTTTATAATTCACCCCTCCACTTT. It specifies CASSSTGVYNSPLHF.